In its sample, the clone carrying this T cell receptor (beta chain) was seen a few times. The antigen is not known. This entry is derived from a study of early T cells in non-severe SARS-CoV-2 infection. Background on the study: Investigators sequenced bulk RNA drawn from unsorted whole blood, and chains remained unpaired. Notes on the study in general: Reliance on VDJdb matching favored anti-spike CD8 responses; private and CD4 specificities were missed.

V lost 0 bases to trimming and J lost 8 bases, with 11 bases between them. This CDR3 comprises 14 residues. Unique molecular identifiers (one per individual cDNA molecule) were attached. Via MiXCR, TCRdb re-called the 5' RACE reads, giving one row per CDR3 protein. The sample lists some 91,000 distinct CDR3 sequences, approximately 13% occurring once. This TCR derives from an adult who was a healthcare worker with PCR-confirmed SARS-CoV-2 infection or an uninfected control (not recorded which). Sequenced: whole blood. The rearrangement links TRBV12-3 or TRBV12-4 to TRBJ2-1, with D tentatively TRBD1 (6 bases). The CDR3 spells CASSLATGLDEQFF. The CDR3 DNA follows: TGTGCCAGCAGTTTAGCTACAGGGCTAGATGAGCAGTTCTTC.